Following are 25 T cell receptor beta chains from one sample sequenced in a study of T-cell reconstitution after alpha-beta-depleted transplantation in children (dated by TCRdb to 2015 to 2016). Reading the label with the study, this specimen's treatment or condition is: allogeneic hematopoietic cell transplantation with graft depleted of TCRalphabeta T cells and CD19 B cells. Library preparation was by PCR. Sequencing was performed on an Illumina HiSeq 2500. To normalize quantification of the TCRbeta repertoire, the TCR libraries were built with molecular barcoding that relied on unique molecular identifiers. In TCRdb, the public reads were trimmed at Q25 with fastp and aligned with MiXCR, with productive beta chains retained. Each CDR3 protein appears once, grouped with its most common genes and DNA. Across this sample there are hundreds of thousands of distinct CDR3 sequences, with roughly 8% seen only once. 6% to 7% of the sample belongs to the ten largest clones.

Specimen: PBMCs, mostly from graft donor cells, collected 180 days after TCRalphabeta/CD19-depleted stem cell transplant. The receptors here all came from a male patient aged 10 to 17 who had a stem cell transplant for acute lymphoblastic leukemia, so the T cells may come from the graft donor.

The table lists this clonotype with many counts. CDR3 in DNA: TGTGCCAGTAGTATAGATTGGCGGACAGTTGAAGCTTTCTTT. Amino acid sequence: CASSIDWRTVEAFF. V usage is TRBV19 and J usage is TRBJ1-1, with D maybe TRBD1 (6 bases). Germline lookup yields CDR1 LNHDA and CDR2 SQIVND (reference sequence). The CDR3 is 14 residues long. Trimming pared 0 bases from V and 7 bases from J, leaving 12 bases between.

This clonotype was counted ten times or more. The gene calls are TRBV20-1 and TRBJ2-7; D might be TRBD2 (5 bases). This CDR3 is built from 12 residues. With 5 bases removed from V and 7 bases from J, the gap between germline ends came to 15 bases. The V gene's germline CDR1 is DFQATT and CDR2 SNEGSKA (reference sequence). CDR3 region: CSAPRPSGEQYF. CDR3 nucleotides: TGCAGTGCTCCCCGTCCATCGGGGGAGCAGTACTTC.

This clonotype has a count of ten or more. The rearrangement links TRBV20-1 to TRBJ2-5; 8 bases align to TRBD1. This CDR3 comprises 12 residues. Germline CDR1 reads DFQATT; CDR2 reads SNEGSKA (reference sequence). Trimming cost V 3 bases and J 5 bases; bases outside gene matches: 2. The chain's CDR3 is CSARGQAETQYF. The CDR3 DNA is TGCAGTGCTAGGGGACAGGCGGAGACCCAGTACTTC.

This clonotype has a count of ten or more. The chain couples TRBV19 to TRBJ2-7; 7 bases align to TRBD1. V lost 2 bases, J lost 5 bases, and 6 bases stayed unmatched. The CDR3 totals 14 residues. Germline lookup yields CDR1 LNHDA and CDR2 SQIVND (reference sequence). CDR3 in DNA: TGTGCCAGTAGTATAATGGGACAGTGGGACGAGCAGTACTTC. As protein: CASSIMGQWDEQYF.

This clonotype was observed many times. The chain recombines TRBV7-9 with TRBJ2-1, with 11 bases matching TRBD2. Germline V gene sequence: CDR1 SEHNR, CDR2 FQNEAQ (reference sequence). The CDR3 totals 16 residues. V lost 6 bases and J lost 6; bases outside the gene matches: 10. CDR3 sequence: CASSLGGLAVLNEQFF. The CDR3 region has the DNA TGTGCCAGCAGTTTGGGGGGACTAGCGGTTCTCAATGAGCAGTTCTTC.

This clonotype occurred many times. The rearrangement uses TRBV11-2 and TRBJ2-7, with D possibly TRBD2 on 5 matching bases. This CDR3 has 14 residues. CDR1 is SGHAT and CDR2 is FQNNGV in the germline V gene. V lost 6 bases and J 2 bases, leaving 14 bases between the germline ends. The CDR3 coding sequence is TGTGCCAGCAGGGAGGACGGGGTTCCCTACGAGCAGTACTTC. As protein: CASREDGVPYEQYF. The whole variable domain, filled in from reference TRBV11-2 and TRBJ2-7, reads EAGVAQSPRYKIIEKRQSVAFWCNPISGHATLYWYQQILGQGPKLLIQFQNNGVVDDSQLPKDRFSAERLKGVDSTLKIQPAKLEDSAVYLCASREDGVPYEQYFGPGTRLTVT.

This clonotype appeared many times. The V gene is TRBV5-1, the J gene TRBJ2-7, with D possibly TRBD2 on 5 matching bases. In germline, CDR1 is SGHRS, CDR2 YFSETQ. This CDR3 has 12 amino acids. V lost 5 bases, J lost 3 bases, and 9 bases lay in between. CDR3 DNA sequence: TGCGCCAGCAGACGGGATTTCTACGAGCAGTACTTC. This encodes CASRRDFYEQYF.

There are a few counts of this clonotype. The chain combines TRBV7-6 with TRBJ1-2, with D maybe TRBD1 (5 bases). Looked up from germline, CDR1 is SGHVS and CDR2 is FNYEAQ. Trimming removed 1 base from V and 7 bases from J, with 13 bases in between. The CDR3 runs to 14 residues. CDR3 sequence reads: CASSLGTGRGGYTF. In DNA form, the CDR3 reads TGTGCCAGCAGCTTAGGGACGGGGAGGGGTGGCTACACCTTC.

This clonotype has a count of ten or more. DNA for the CDR3: TGTGCCAGCAGAGGGGGACCAGGGTCAGGCGGGGAGCTGTTTTTT. Translation: CASRGGPGSGGELFF. The chain links TRBV9 to TRBJ2-2; TRBD1 is a possible D gene (6 bases). V gave up 5 bases and J gave up 7 bases, with 18 bases separating them. Germline-derived CDR1 and CDR2 are SGDLS and YYNGEE. The CDR3 extends over 15 amino acids.

This clonotype was found many times. The chain combines TRBV5-1 with TRBJ2-5; 11 bases fit TRBD2. This CDR3 is built from 16 residues. The V gene end was trimmed by 0 bases and the J gene end by 3 bases; junction bases not matched to a gene: 4. Germline V lookup: CDR1 SGHRS, CDR2 YFSETQ. The DNA for the CDR3 is TGCGCCAGCAGCTTGGGGACTAGCGGGTCAAAAGAGACCCAGTACTTC. Translating it yields CASSLGTSGSKETQYF.

This clonotype was counted a few times. This chain joins TRBV4-2 and TRBJ2-2, with 10 bases aligning to TRBD2. V lost 4 bases to trimming and J lost 2 bases; unmatched junction nucleotides: 4. CDR3 size: 16 residues. Germline V gene sequence: CDR1 LGHNA, CDR2 YNFKEQ. The CDR3 region has the DNA TGTGCCAGCAGCCGTCGGACTAGCGGAAACACCGGGGAGCTGTTTTTT. This gives the protein CASSRRTSGNTGELFF.

This clonotype was observed many times. CDR3 DNA: TGCAGTGCTTTTGTAGGGGGCGCCTATAATTCACCCCTCCACTTT. Its protein product is CSAFVGGAYNSPLHF. This chain connects TRBV20-1 to TRBJ1-6, with 7 bases lining up with TRBD1. CDR3 length equals 15 residues. CDR1 and CDR2 from the germline V gene are DFQATT and SNEGSKA (reference sequence). Losses at the gene ends were 5 bases for V and 2 bases for J; bases not matched to a gene: 6.

With respect to this clonotype: A much larger clone is a single base away; this may be a read error. This chain uses TRBV4-1 with TRBJ2-3; the match to TRBD2 covers 11 bases. The CDR3 runs 16 residues. Germline CDR1 reads MGHRA; CDR2 reads YSYEKL. CDR3 sequence (DNA): TGCGCCAGCAGCCAGCCCACTAGCGGGAGCACAGATACGAAGTATTTT. It yields the protein CASSQPTSGSTDTKYF.

This clonotype was seen ten or more times. The chain combines TRBV3-1 with TRBJ1-5, with no clear D. The germline V and J ends were trimmed by 1 base and 4 bases, with 11 bases remaining between them. Germline CDR1 LGHDT, CDR2 YNNKEL (reference sequence). The CDR3 loop spans 15 amino acids. This chain's CDR3 is CASSQVSGSNQPQHF. The CDR3 bases are TGTGCCAGCAGCCAAGTGTCTGGGTCTAATCAGCCCCAGCATTTT.

This clonotype was counted at least ten times. The rearrangement links TRBV7-9 to TRBJ2-7; 8 positions agree with TRBD1. V shed 5 bases, J shed 2 bases, and the junction held 5 bases outside the gene matches. The CDR3 covers 14 residues. Germline V gene sequence: CDR1 SEHNR, CDR2 FQNEAQ (reference sequence). CDR3 bases: TGTGCCAGCAGCGTAAGACAGGGGCCCTACGAGCAGTACTTC. It encodes CASSVRQGPYEQYF.

This clonotype was seen just once. A much larger clone lies one base from this, so it may be a read error. The genes are TRBV7-3 and TRBJ2-2; D is unclear. Trimming removed 0 bases at V and 9 bases at J, with 8 bases between. CDR3 length: 13 residues. Germline CDR1 is SGHTA and CDR2 is FQGTGA. The CDR3 loop reads CASSLTFSWELFF. The CDR3 DNA follows: TGTGCCAGCAGCTTAACGTTTTCCTGGGAGCTGTTTTTT.

The chain couples TRBV9 to TRBJ2-3, with a tentative D call TRBD1 (6 bases). This CDR3 is built from 15 residues. Germline V gene sequence: CDR1 SGDLS, CDR2 YYNGEE. The V end was cut by 4 bases, the J end by 6 bases, with 18 bases between. The CDR3 loop reads CASSTEGQGSDTQYF. CDR3 DNA: TGTGCCAGCAGCACAGAGGGCCAGGGGTCGGATACGCAGTATTTT.

In this sample, this clonotype turned up many times. The chain recombines TRBV7-3 with TRBJ1-1, with 12 bases matching TRBD1. This CDR3 comprises 16 residues. Per germline, CDR1 SGHTA and CDR2 FQGTGA. After removal of 5 bases from V and 4 bases from J, the junction contained 8 bases not matched to a gene. CDR3 in amino acids: CASSPKGTGGVTEAFF. CDR3 sequence (DNA): TGTGCCAGCAGCCCAAAAGGGACAGGGGGCGTCACTGAAGCTTTCTTT.

Many counts were recorded for this clonotype. Germline and junction disagree at one end, which may indicate a read error. The chain links TRBV5-1 to TRBJ2-1; D is uncertain. Germline V gives CDR1 SGHRS, CDR2 YFSETQ. The CDR3 is made up of 15 amino acids. CDR3 loop: CASSLVLSSYNEQFF. CDR3 DNA: TGCGCCAGCAGTTTGGTACTGAGCTCCTACAATGAGCAGTTCTTC.

This sequence joins TRBV3-1 and TRBJ1-3; D gene ambiguous. The CDR3 is 14 residues long. Germline V gene lookup returns CDR1 LGHDT and CDR2 YNNKEL (reference sequence). With 3 bases removed from V and 0 bases from J, the gap between germline ends came to 6 bases. This CDR3 reads CASSHSSSGNTIYF. The CDR3 DNA follows: TGTGCCAGCAGCCATTCAAGCTCTGGAAACACCATATATTTT.

There are many counts of this clonotype. The chain employs TRBV9 and TRBJ2-5; 11 bases align to TRBD2. CDR3 length: 19 amino acids. Germline CDR1 SGDLS, CDR2 YYNGEE. Germline trimming cut 0 bases from V and 5 bases from J; bases unmatched to any gene: 15. The CDR3 nucleotides read TGTGCCAGCAGCGTAGAACTAGCGGGAGTATACGCCAATTGGGAGACCCAGTACTTC. This codes for CASSVELAGVYANWETQYF.

This clonotype showed up many times. V gene TRBV6-1 combines with J gene TRBJ2-3; D perhaps matches TRBD1 (5 bases). CDR1 is MNHNS and CDR2 is SASEGT in the germline V gene. This CDR3 has 13 residues. Trimming cost V 7 bases and J 4 bases, with 12 bases left between them. This CDR3 is CASTWTPSDTQYF. CDR3 nucleotide sequence: TGTGCCAGCACCTGGACACCCTCAGATACGCAGTATTTT.

This clonotype came up many times. This chain links TRBV29-1 with TRBJ1-2, with D possibly being TRBD1 (5 bases). This CDR3 comprises 12 residues. V was pared by 7 bases and J by 5 bases, with 14 bases between. Germline CDR1 is SQVTM and CDR2 is ANQGSEA. The CDR3 spells CSAPGQLYGYTF. As DNA, the CDR3 is TGCAGCGCCCCGGGGCAGCTTTATGGCTACACCTTC.

This clonotype showed up many times. The rearrangement links TRBV5-1 to TRBJ2-5, with D unclear. CDR3 size: 13 residues. The germline gives CDR1 SGHRS, CDR2 YFSETQ. Trimming cost V 4 bases and J 4 bases, with 11 bases left between them. The CDR3 sequence: CASSQRAGETQYF. CDR3 nucleotides: TGCGCCAGCAGCCAACGGGCCGGAGAGACCCAGTACTTC.

The chain is built from TRBV18 and TRBJ2-7; D might be TRBD2 (5 bases). The V and J ends lost 0 bases and 3 bases respectively, with 9 bases between them. Germline CDR1 KGHSH, CDR2 LQKENI. The CDR3 spans 14 residues. DNA for the CDR3: TGTGCCAGCTCACCACCGGCCCGGGGCTACGAGCAGTACTTC. It specifies CASSPPARGYEQYF.